This T cell receptor (beta chain) was observed in a study of CD8 T cells in ankylosing spondylitis (dated by TCRdb to the late 2010s). Some background on the complete study: T cell receptor beta repertoires were profiled in healthy donors and ankylosing spondylitis patients so that disease-linked TCR variants could be found. The whole study cohort included some 100 healthy donors and under 30 ankylosing spondylitis patients. Peripheral blood samples were taken, and synovial fluid was additionally collected from ankylosing spondylitis patients. Here is what the overall study found, with its caveats: Significant enrichment of the disease-linked clones was reported in matched synovial fluid samples from ankylosing spondylitis patients. A CD8+ phenotype was shown by the disease-linked clones, which were found at relatively low frequencies in peripheral blood. Some of the motif variants had been reported before in the synovial fluid and blood of reactive arthritis patients, a finding that suggests common disease-initiation mechanisms. A TCR beta motif of several highly homologous amino acid variants appeared characteristic of blood from ankylosing spondylitis patients.

Sequencing relied on an Illumina HiSeq 2500. Quantitative 5'-RACE with molecular barcodes was the method used to prepare the TCR beta libraries. The original pipeline was this. A new computational method based on a probabilistic model of VDJ rearrangement was used to identify disease-linked TCR variants. TCRdb handled the public reads itself, with Q25 trimming in fastp and clone calling in MiXCR, and kept productive beta chains. Each entry merges the rows of one CDR3 protein and shows their most common DNA and genes. What appears here as the V and J calls and clone size reflects TCRdb's work, not the paper's. This sample gives some 200,000 distinct CDR3 sequences in total; more than 10% of them show up just once. The ten largest make up 15% to 20% of the sample. Comment on this clonotype: Its antigen is still unknown. Base qualities were left out, and no much larger clone turns up one base away.

Reading the germline V gene gives CDR1 MGHRA and CDR2 YSYEKL. The CDR3 holds 16 amino acids from the cysteine to the phenylalanine. Just CDR3 DNA is preserved here, 48 bases in frame from base 1. Deletion took 0 bases off V and 9 bases off J, with a span of 15 bases between the germline ends. The chain is assembled from TRBV4-1 and TRBJ1-6; the best D guess is TRBD1, with 5 bases matching. The sequenced material came from blood, either unsorted or a sorted T cell fraction (not recorded which). The source is a male donor with ankylosing spondylitis or in good health (not recorded which). The sequenced DNA: TGCGCCAGCAGCCAAGATCAGGGTGGGGGGGGTTCACCCCTCCACTTT. Its product reads: CASSQDQGGGGSPLHF.